This TCR beta chain was observed in a study of metastatic and nonmetastatic thyroid tumors. From the PCR reads, TCRdb re-called clones with MiXCR. The sample consists of some 36,000 clones, about 18% of them appearing once. Treatment of any kind had been given to no patient before thyroid surgery. This clone has more than one count but fewer than ten. The sample consisted of blood. The receptor was isolated from a male donor with papillary thyroid cancer or a benign thyroid nodule (not recorded which). Some clones in this sample may be carry-over from other donors' samples.

The DNA of the CDR3 is TGTGCCAGCAGTCCCCCGGGTGAGCAGTACTTC. Translation gives CASSPPGEQYF. The chain recombines TRBV6-1 with TRBJ2-7; D uncertain. The CDR3 is 11 residues long. V lost 5 bases and J lost 7, with 9 bases in between. The germline CDR1 and CDR2 sequences are MNHNS and SASEGT.